This T cell receptor beta chain was recovered during a study of blood T cells in healthy people across ages. The study, taken as a whole, reports: Diversity was higher, and naive CD4+ cells more numerous, in long-lived donors than in aged donors. With donor CMV status unknown, expanded clonotype changes were possibly confounded.

Germline V gene data show CDR1 as SGDLS and CDR2 as YYNGEE. The CDR3 is 15 residues long. V lost 3 bases, J lost 2 bases, and 14 bases lay in between. Sample-barcoded 5' priming and a J-beta primer mix drove a second PCR of 7 to 11 cycles. Tagging of each cDNA molecule was performed by a template-switch adaptor with 12 random nucleotides. Sequencing of every sample gave 3 million or more CDR3-containing paired-end reads. Each CDR3 protein is one row after TCRdb ran MiXCR on the 5' RACE reads. The sample carries about 1.1 million distinct CDR3 sequences, around two fifths recorded once. There are a few counts of this clonotype. Its target is not known.

The chain employs TRBV9 and TRBJ1-2; unclear D gene. This receptor was identified in a man aged 18-30 years in good health. Sequenced input: blood. Written as DNA, the CDR3 is TGTGCCAGCAGCGAAGTGAGCCAGCAAAACTATGGCTACACCTTC. Protein sequence: CASSEVSQQNYGYTF.